One sample yielded the 16 T cell receptor beta chains listed below, sequenced in a study of T cells after yellow fever vaccination. Using its own MiXCR run on the 5' RACE reads, TCRdb lists one record per CDR3 protein. The table includes around 53,000 distinct CDR3 sequences, less than 8.5% detected once. This specimen consisted of CD8+ T cells not binding an NS4B(214-222) dextramer, sorted from PBMCs, obtained approximately 47 days after the first yellow fever vaccination. The receptors originated from a man aged 18 to 29 who received the YFV17D yellow fever vaccine.

V is TRBV12-3 or TRBV12-4 and J is TRBJ2-3, with 9 bases matching TRBD1. J gave up 3 bases and V 8 bases, and 15 bases lay outside the gene matches. This CDR3 contains 17 residues. The CDR3 nucleotides read TGTGCCAGCTGCCCAACCACAACCGGGACAGGGACAGATACGCAGTATTTT. Translating it yields CASCPTTTGTGTDTQYF.

The rearrangement joins TRBV7-9 to TRBJ2-1; unclear D gene. Deletions cut 8 bases from V and 6 bases from J, with 8 bases between. This CDR3 spans 11 amino acids. Germline lookup yields CDR1 SEHNR and CDR2 FQNEAQ (reference sequence). CDR3 protein: CASPSTNEQFF. In DNA form, the CDR3 reads TGTGCCAGCCCCTCCACCAATGAGCAGTTCTTC.

This clonotype was recorded a few times. This sequence joins TRBV11-2 and TRBJ2-5; D tentatively fits TRBD1 or TRBD2 (5 bases each). The CDR3 extends over 18 amino acids. V lost 5 bases, J lost 5 bases, and 27 bases lay in between. Germline assignment: CDR1 SGHAT and CDR2 FQNNGV. The CDR3: CASSLRDGLSKAPETQYF. The CDR3 nucleotides read TGTGCCAGCAGCCTCCGGGACGGCCTTTCGAAGGCCCCGGAGACCCAGTACTTC.

This clonotype was observed at least ten times. This chain connects TRBV28 to TRBJ2-3, with TRBD2 matching over 7 bases. Trimming cost V 5 bases and J 3 bases; bases outside gene matches: 2. This CDR3 region has 13 residues. Germline CDR1 MDHEN, CDR2 SYDVKM. CDR3: CASSGEGTDTQYF. CDR3 coding DNA: TGTGCCAGCAGTGGGGAGGGTACAGATACGCAGTATTTT.

The V and J genes are TRBV12-3 or TRBV12-4 and TRBJ1-3; unclear D gene. V lost 2 bases to trimming and J lost 0 bases, with 5 bases between them. CDR3 size: 14 residues. The CDR3 sequence is CASSLHPSGNTIYF. The CDR3 region has the DNA TGTGCCAGCAGTTTACACCCCTCTGGAAACACCATATATTTT.

This clonotype showed up just a few times. V gene TRBV6-2 or TRBV6-3 combines with J gene TRBJ2-5; possibly TRBD2 for D (7 bases). CDR1 is MNHEY and CDR2 is SVGEGT in the germline V gene. V gave up 5 bases and J gave up 1 base, with 14 bases separating them. The CDR3 has 15 residues. The CDR3: CASSATGGFQETQYF. In nucleotides, the CDR3 is TGTGCCAGCAGTGCGACGGGGGGCTTCCAAGAGACCCAGTACTTC.

This rearrangement joins TRBV20-1 to TRBJ2-1, with D hard to call. Trimming left V 0 bases short and J 9 bases short, with 24 bases between. CDR1 is DFQATT and CDR2 is SNEGSKA in the germline V gene (reference sequence). The CDR3 is 17 amino acids. The CDR3 here is CSARDPTTIVLGGEQFF. CDR3 bases: TGCAGTGCTAGAGACCCTACGACAATCGTTTTAGGCGGTGAGCAGTTCTTC.

About this clonotype: Possible read error: a much larger clone is one base away. V gene TRBV6-2 or TRBV6-3 combines with J gene TRBJ2-4; D gene uncertain. This CDR3 has 16 amino acids. From germline, CDR1 is MNHEY and CDR2 SVGEGT. The V and J ends lost 6 bases and 3 bases respectively, with 18 bases between them. CDR3: CASSLAVGIVKNIQYF. The CDR3 DNA reads as TGTGCCAGCAGCCTTGCGGTAGGGATTGTCAAAAACATTCAGTACTTC.

This clonotype has ten or more counts. The chain carries TRBV5-1 and TRBJ2-7; 7 bases agree with TRBD1. The CDR3 has 14 residues. Per germline, CDR1 SGHRS and CDR2 YFSETQ. With 0 bases clipped from V and 2 bases from J, the junction kept 2 bases outside the gene matches. The CDR3 nucleotides are TGCGCCAGCAGCTTGGGACAGGGCGCCTACGAGCAGTACTTC. This sequence encodes CASSLGQGAYEQYF.

In its sample, this clonotype was seen many times. The chain carries TRBV28 and TRBJ2-1; 7 nucleotides line up with TRBD2. In germline, CDR1 is MDHEN, CDR2 SYDVKM. The J segment lost 15 bases and the V segment lost 6 bases, leaving 11 bases of the junction unmatched. This CDR3 has 12 residues. CDR3 sequence (DNA): TGTGCCAGCAGCCCTAGCGGAGGTTACCCGTTCTTC. It is translated as CASSPSGGYPFF.

The sample holds many counts of this clonotype. This chain connects TRBV6-1 to TRBJ2-3, with 8 bases aligning to TRBD1. Losses at the gene ends were 3 bases for V and 6 bases for J; bases not matched to a gene: 8. The germline gives CDR1 MNHNS, CDR2 SASEGT. CDR3 length: 15 residues. The CDR3 here is CASSEYLGTGDTQYF. The CDR3 DNA reads TGTGCCAGCAGTGAGTACCTCGGGACAGGCGATACGCAGTATTTT.

This clonotype was counted ten times or more. The V gene is TRBV7-9, the J gene TRBJ1-1, with 11 bases aligning to TRBD1. Germline lookup yields CDR1 SEHNR and CDR2 FQNEAQ (reference sequence). J was trimmed by 6 bases and V by 3 bases; bases with no gene match: 3. The CDR3 has 14 amino acids. The CDR3 spells CASSLGQGVSEAFF. CDR3 in DNA: TGTGCCAGCAGCTTGGGACAGGGGGTCTCTGAAGCTTTCTTT.

The V and J genes are TRBV11-2 and TRBJ2-7; 8 positions match TRBD1. The V and J ends lost 5 bases and 3 bases, in that order; junction bases with no gene match: 6. This CDR3 is 14 amino acids long. The V gene's germline CDR1 is SGHAT and CDR2 FQNNGV. CDR3 in amino acids: CASSTGTGDYEQYF. The CDR3 DNA reads TGTGCCAGCAGCACCGGGACAGGAGACTACGAGCAGTACTTC.

This clonotype was recorded a few times. The chain recombines TRBV15 with TRBJ2-4; D gene ambiguous. Germline V gene sequence: CDR1 LNHNV, CDR2 YYDKDF (reference sequence). Trimming shortened V by 0 bases and J by 7 bases, and 4 bases separated the two germline ends. This CDR3 contains 12 residues. The CDR3 DNA sequence: TGTGCCACCAGCAGAGATACGAACATTCAGTACTTC. This sequence encodes CATSRDTNIQYF. Full variable domain (outside the CDR3, taken from reference TRBV15 and TRBJ2-4): DAMVIQNPRYQVTQFGKPVTLSCSQTLNHNVMYWYQQKSSQAPKLLFHYYDKDFNNEADTPDNFQSRRPNTSFCFLDIRSPGLGDTAMYLCATSRDTNIQYFGAGTRLSVL.

Ten or more counts support this clonotype. The genes are TRBV5-5 and TRBJ2-2; no definite D call. Trimming took 1 base from V and 0 from J, leaving 7 bases between them. Per germline, CDR1 SGHKS and CDR2 YYEKEE (reference sequence). The CDR3 is 15 residues long. CDR3 bases: TGTGCCAGCAGCTTGTTCACCACGAACACCGGGGAGCTGTTTTTT. This sequence encodes CASSLFTTNTGELFF.

This clonotype has a count of ten or more. The rearrangement links TRBV5-5 to TRBJ2-1, with 9 positions matching TRBD1. The V and J ends lost 4 bases and 6 bases, in that order; junction bases with no gene match: 8. There are 15 residues in the CDR3. Germline CDR1 reads SGHKS; CDR2 reads YYEKEE (reference sequence). This CDR3 reads CASSVYRGRGNEQFF. DNA of the CDR3: TGTGCCAGCAGCGTGTACAGGGGGCGAGGCAATGAGCAGTTCTTC.